Reported below is one T cell receptor (beta chain). Its target is unknown. Healthy Caucasians from Russia aged about 6 to 90 served as donors. The data were obtained in a study of blood T cells in healthy people across ages. Study background: Template switching picked up about one barcoded beta molecule for each two T cells.

The study's findings and limits: Donor CMV status, an unknown factor, possibly confounded changes in expanded clonotypes. The lack of PBMC sorting stopped any conclusive naive versus antigen-experienced comparison.

CDR3 length equals 13 residues. The V segment lost 1 base and the J segment 10 bases; nucleotides outside the gene matches: 4. Germline lookup yields CDR1 SGHVS and CDR2 FNYEAQ. Primers used in a second PCR of roughly 6 to 11 cycles were a sample-barcoded 5' primer and a J-beta primer mix. MiXCR, run by TCRdb on the 5' RACE reads, gives a single entry per CDR3 protein. Among about 1.5 million distinct CDR3 sequences listed, roughly 43% were seen once. This clonotype was sampled from a woman in her late teens or twenties in good health. The rearrangement uses TRBV7-6 and TRBJ2-1; 7 nucleotides agree with TRBD1. Sequencing was done on a sample of blood. CDR3 sequence reads: CASSLDQGEEQFF. CDR3 DNA: TGTGCCAGCAGCTTAGACCAGGGGGAAGAGCAGTTCTTC.